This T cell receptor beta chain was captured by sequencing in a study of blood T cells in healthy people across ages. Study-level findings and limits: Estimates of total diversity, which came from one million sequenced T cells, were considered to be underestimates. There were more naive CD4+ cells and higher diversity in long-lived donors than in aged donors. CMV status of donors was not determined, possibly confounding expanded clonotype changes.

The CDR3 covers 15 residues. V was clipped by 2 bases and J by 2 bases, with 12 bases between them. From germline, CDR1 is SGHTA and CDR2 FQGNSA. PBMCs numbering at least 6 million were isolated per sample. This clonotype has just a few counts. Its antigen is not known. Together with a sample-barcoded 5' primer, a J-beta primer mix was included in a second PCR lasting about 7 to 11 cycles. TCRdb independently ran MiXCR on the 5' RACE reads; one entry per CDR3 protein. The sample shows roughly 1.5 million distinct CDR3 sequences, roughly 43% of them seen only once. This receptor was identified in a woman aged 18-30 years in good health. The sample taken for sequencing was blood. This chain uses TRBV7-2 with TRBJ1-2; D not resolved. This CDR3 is CASSLFSTMNYGYTF. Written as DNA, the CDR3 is TGTGCCAGCAGCTTATTTTCGACTATGAACTATGGCTACACCTTC.